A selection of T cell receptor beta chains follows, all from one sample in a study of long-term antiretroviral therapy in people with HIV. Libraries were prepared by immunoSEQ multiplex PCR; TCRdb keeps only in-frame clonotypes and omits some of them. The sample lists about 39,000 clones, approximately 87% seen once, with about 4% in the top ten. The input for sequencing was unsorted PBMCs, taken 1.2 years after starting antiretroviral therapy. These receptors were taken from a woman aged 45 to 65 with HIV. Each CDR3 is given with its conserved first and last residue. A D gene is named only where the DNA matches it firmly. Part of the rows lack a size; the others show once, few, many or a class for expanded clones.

TGTGCCAGCAGCGTATCCGGCTCTGGAAACACCATATATTTT | CASSVSGSGNTIYF | TRBV9 | . | . | TRBJ1-3
TGTGCCAGCAGTCCTGGGACCAGGGGGGCACGATCACCCCTCCACTTT | CASSPGTRGARSPLHF | TRBV27 | . | TRBD1 | TRBJ1-6
TGTGCCAGCAGTTTAGACCTGAATACAGATACGCAGTATTTT | CASSLDLNTDTQYF | TRBV27 | . | . | TRBJ2-3
TGTGCCAGCAATGGAGGGGATCAGCCCCAGCATTTT | CASNGGDQPQHF | TRBV6-6 | . | . | TRBJ1-5
TGTGCCAGCAGAATGGACTATGGCTACACCTTC | CASRMDYGYTF | TRBV6-1 | . | . | TRBJ1-2
TGTGCCAGCAGCCTGGACAGGGCCAATCAGCCCCAGCATTTT | CASSLDRANQPQHF | TRBV5-6 | . | TRBD1 | TRBJ1-5
TGCGCCAGCAGCCAAGACGGGAACTCTGGGGCCAACGTCCTGACTTTC | CASSQDGNSGANVLTF | TRBV4-3 | . | . | TRBJ2-6
TGCAGCGGATCGACAGGTTCTTTGAGTTCCTACAATGAGCAGTTCTTC | CSGSTGSLSSYNEQFF | TRBV29-1 | once | . | TRBJ2-1
TGTGCCAGCAGCCCTCGATTGGGGGTCTCTGGAAACACCATATATTTT | CASSPRLGVSGNTIYF | TRBV13 | . | . | TRBJ1-3
TGCGCCAGCACTCTAGACCCTGGCGACGAGCAGTACTTC | CASTLDPGDEQYF | TRBV10-2 | . | . | TRBJ2-7
TGTGCCAGCAGCTTAGGGGGGCCGAGAGATACGCAGTATTTT | CASSLGGPRDTQYF | TRBV7-8 | . | . | TRBJ2-3
TGTGCCAGCAACCCAGGGGGCGGCGAGACCCAGTACTTC | CASNPGGGETQYF | TRBV6-5 | . | TRBD1 | TRBJ2-5
TGTGCTAGTGGTAGACCAGGACAGGAATATGGCTACACCTTC | CASGRPGQEYGYTF | TRBV12-5 | . | TRBD1 | TRBJ1-2
TGCGCCAGCAGCTTGGACGTCCGCTACGAGCAGTACTTC | CASSLDVRYEQYF | TRBV5-1 | few | . | TRBJ2-7
TGTGCCAGCAGGGGACAGGGTACCAAAAACATTCAGTACTTC | CASRGQGTKNIQYF | TRBV6-5 | . | TRBD1 | TRBJ2-4
TGTGCCAGCAGCTTAGGGACAGATACGCAGTATTTT | CASSLGTDTQYF | TRBV7-3 | . | . | TRBJ2-3
TGTGCCAGCAGTTCCGACAGAAACACTGAAGCTTTCTTT | CASSSDRNTEAFF | TRBV27 | . | . | TRBJ1-1